Below are 23 T cell receptor beta chains sequenced from a single sample in a study of response to subunit inactivated influenza vaccine (dated by TCRdb to the late 2010s). Preparation of the library involved RT-PCR. Reads for this sample came from an Illumina HiSeq 2500. TCRdb reprocessed the public reads (quality trimming at Q25 with fastp, clone calling with MiXCR) and kept in-frame beta chains. CDR3 protein duplicates are merged, each entry listing the most common genes and DNA. For this sample there are around 790,000 distinct CDR3 sequences; around 20% appear just once. The ten largest clones add up to 9.5% to 13% of the sample. The sequences come from PBMCs from blood, collected 5 days after vaccination. These receptors all stem from a man over 45 who received an inactivated influenza vaccine. Donor details come from another sample of the same person, matched by shared clones.

The rearrangement joins TRBV18 to TRBJ1-5; D possibly corresponds to TRBD1 (5 bases). V was pared by 2 bases and J by 3 bases, with 8 bases between. Per germline, CDR1 KGHSH and CDR2 LQKENI. There are 14 residues in the CDR3. CDR3 sequence reads: CASSPGGNNQPQHF. In nucleotides, the CDR3 is TGTGCCAGCTCACCAGGGGGAAACAATCAGCCCCAGCATTTT.

This chain uses TRBV12-3 or TRBV12-4 with TRBJ1-2; TRBD1 agrees at 7 bases. With V trimmed by 6 bases and J by 8 bases, 9 bases remained unmatched. There are 13 residues in the CDR3. The CDR3 nucleotides read TGTGCCAGCAGCAGGGAGACAGGGTCCGGCTACACCTTC. This sequence encodes CASSRETGSGYTF.

The chain combines TRBV6-1 with TRBJ2-2; no firm D call. Trimming removed 0 bases at V and 0 bases at J, with 8 bases between. From germline, CDR1 is MNHNS and CDR2 SASEGT. This CDR3 spans 16 amino acids. The DNA of the CDR3 is TGTGCCAGCAGTGAAGCGTGGACCGCGAACACCGGGGAGCTGTTTTTT. Residues: CASSEAWTANTGELFF.

The chain couples TRBV18 to TRBJ2-1; D may be TRBD2 (5 bases). CDR1 is KGHSH and CDR2 is LQKENI in the germline V gene. Trimming removed 5 bases at V and 6 bases at J, with 14 bases between. The CDR3 has 14 residues. The CDR3 loop is CASSINGGSNEQFF. Here the CDR3 DNA reads TGTGCCAGCTCAATAAACGGCGGGTCCAATGAGCAGTTCTTC. The variable domain in full, with the rest retrieved from reference TRBV18 and TRBJ2-1, is NAGVMQNPRHLVRRRGQEARLRCSPMKGHSHVYWYRQLPEEGLKFMVYLQKENIIDESGMPKERFSAEFPKEGPSILRIQQVVRGDSAAYFCASSINGGSNEQFFGPGTRLTVL.

The sample holds a few counts of this clonotype. The genes are TRBV29-1 and TRBJ2-1; the D is unclear. In germline, CDR1 is SQVTM, CDR2 ANQGSEA. Trimming pared 3 bases from V and 6 bases from J, leaving 9 bases between. This CDR3 is 12 amino acids long. CDR3 in amino acids: CSVDAGPNEQFF. The CDR3 DNA follows: TGCAGCGTTGATGCAGGTCCCAATGAGCAGTTCTTC.

This clonotype has more than one count but fewer than ten. This chain joins TRBV14 and TRBJ2-3, with D uncertain. The V and J ends lost 0 bases and 1 base respectively, with 8 bases between them. Germline values: CDR1 SGHDN, CDR2 FVKESK. This CDR3 has 15 residues. CDR3 bases: TGTGCCAGCAGCCAAGAGTCCGAGGGCACAGATACGCAGTATTTT. This translates into CASSQESEGTDTQYF.

This clonotype was observed at least ten times. This chain links TRBV7-2 with TRBJ2-7, with D perhaps matching TRBD2 (6 bases). V was trimmed by 6 bases and J by 4 bases, leaving 16 bases between them. The CDR3 has 14 residues. Germline V gene data show CDR1 as SGHTA and CDR2 as FQGNSA. The chain's CDR3 is CASSSGRGDYEQYF. For the CDR3, the DNA is TGTGCCAGCAGTTCGGGGCGCGGGGATTACGAGCAGTACTTC.

In its sample, this clonotype was seen a few times. The chain is built from TRBV27 and TRBJ2-5, with TRBD1 as a possible D gene (5 bases). Germline lookup yields CDR1 MNHEY and CDR2 SMNVEV (reference sequence). The CDR3 consists of 15 residues. Deletions cut 1 base from V and 7 bases from J, with 16 bases between. DNA of the CDR3: TGTGCCAGCAGTTTATTGGGGTTGGGGCAGGGGACCCAGTACTTC. This gives the protein CASSLLGLGQGTQYF.

The V and J genes are TRBV12-3 or TRBV12-4 and TRBJ2-7, with D unclear. This CDR3 is built from 14 residues. Trimming shortened V by 1 base and J by 0 bases, and 7 bases separated the two germline ends. The CDR3 region is CASSLVSVSYEQYF. The DNA of the CDR3 is TGTGCCAGCAGTTTAGTGTCGGTCTCCTACGAGCAGTACTTC.

In this sample, this clonotype turned up a few times. This sequence joins TRBV21-1 and TRBJ2-5; the table gives TRBD2 as D, unverified against the DNA. TRBV21-1 has pseudogene status. This CDR3 region has 17 residues. DNA of the CDR3: TGTGCCAGCAGCAAAGTTCGGGCCTTTCTTGGGCAAGAGACCCAGTACTTC. This encodes CASSKVRAFLGQETQYF.

The chain couples TRBV15 to TRBJ2-6; D ambiguous. Trimming stripped 3 bases from V and 4 bases from J, with 7 bases between. CDR1 and CDR2 from the germline V gene are LNHNV and YYDKDF (reference sequence). This CDR3 has 14 residues. CDR3 DNA sequence: TGTGCCACCAGCAGGGACGCCGGGGCCAACGTCCTGACTTTC. Translating it yields CATSRDAGANVLTF.

The table lists this clonotype with a few counts. An end of the junction differs from the germline gene, which may be a read error. The genes are TRBV29-1 and TRBJ2-5, with 8 bases identical to TRBD1. The CDR3 totals 13 residues. The V gene's germline CDR1 is SQVTM and CDR2 ANQGSEA. CDR3 in amino acids: CSFEGTGGETQYF. The CDR3 DNA sequence: TGCAGCTTTGAAGGGACAGGAGGAGAGACCCAGTACTTC.

The chain joins TRBV6-6 to TRBJ2-1; unclear D gene. Trimming took off 0 bases at V and 9 bases at J, with 9 bases between the two ends. The length of the CDR3 is 13 residues. In germline, CDR1 is MNHNY, CDR2 SVGAGI (reference sequence). DNA of the CDR3: TGTGCCAGCAGTTACTCAGCTTTGATTGAGCAGTTCTTC. Translating gives CASSYSALIEQFF.

This clonotype showed up just a few times. This chain uses TRBV6-1 with TRBJ2-5; possibly TRBD1 for D (5 bases). V gave up 6 bases and J gave up 5 bases, with 13 bases separating them. The CDR3 contains 13 residues. Germline loops: CDR1 MNHNS, CDR2 SASEGT. CDR3 region: CASSIRVEETQYF. In DNA form, the CDR3 reads TGTGCCAGCAGCATCAGGGTTGAGGAGACCCAGTACTTC.

V and J are TRBV29-1 and TRBJ1-5; TRBD1 might be the D (6 bases). Between the trimmed V and J ends, which lost 5 bases and 5 bases, there was a span of 10 bases. The CDR3 extends over 12 amino acids. Germline V CDR1 and CDR2: SQVTM, ANQGSEA. The DNA of the CDR3 is TGCAGCGTTCTCGGGGGCGATCAGCCCCAGCATTTT. This translates into CSVLGGDQPQHF.

The rearrangement uses TRBV3-1 and TRBJ2-7, with 9 bases lining up with TRBD1. The CDR3 has 15 residues. CDR1 LGHDT and CDR2 YNNKEL come from the germline V gene (reference sequence). V was pared by 2 bases and J by 6 bases, with 8 bases of the junction left unmatched. DNA of the CDR3: TGTGCCAGCAGCCAACCGGGACAGGGCTTACGCGAGCAGTACTTC. This sequence encodes CASSQPGQGLREQYF.

The chain has TRBV7-9 and TRBJ2-1; 10 nucleotides agree with TRBD2. The CDR3 has 15 amino acids. CDR1 is SEHNR and CDR2 is FQNEAQ in the germline V gene (reference sequence). V gave up 5 bases and J gave up 8 bases; unmatched junction bases: 9. The CDR3: CASSEVLAGVDEQFF. CDR3 nucleotide sequence: TGTGCCAGCAGCGAGGTGCTAGCGGGAGTCGATGAGCAGTTCTTC.

This clonotype occurred a few times. The chain is built from TRBV12-3 or TRBV12-4 and TRBJ2-5; TRBD2 agrees at 12 bases. With 2 bases clipped from V and 4 bases from J, the junction kept 2 bases outside the gene matches. The CDR3 consists of 15 residues. The CDR3 spells CASSLSSGGGETQYF. Written as DNA, the CDR3 is TGTGCCAGCAGTTTATCTAGCGGGGGGGGAGAGACCCAGTACTTC.

This clonotype occurred a few times. The rearrangement uses TRBV20-1 and TRBJ2-7; 9 positions match TRBD2. V was pared by 0 bases and J by 6 bases, with 12 bases of the junction left unmatched. The CDR3 loop spans 16 amino acids. Per germline, CDR1 DFQATT and CDR2 SNEGSKA (reference sequence). The CDR3 DNA sequence: TGCAGTGCTAGAGAGGTGGTGGCGGGAGGGAAGTCCGAGCAGTACTTC. Protein: CSAREVVAGGKSEQYF.

V usage is TRBV6-1 and J usage is TRBJ2-2; 11 bases line up with TRBD2. The CDR3 totals 17 residues. Germline V gives CDR1 MNHNS, CDR2 SASEGT. V shed 6 bases and J 1 base; nucleotides not matched to a gene: 7. The CDR3: CASRPYLAGGNTGELFF. The CDR3 nucleotides read TGTGCCAGCAGACCTTATCTAGCGGGAGGGAACACCGGGGAGCTGTTTTTT.

This clonotype was observed a handful of times. The CDR3 loop is CAISQDRGPQPQHF. CDR3 nucleotide sequence: TGTGCCATATCCCAGGACAGGGGGCCCCAGCCCCAGCATTTT. The chain joins TRBV10-3 to TRBJ1-5; 11 positions agree with TRBD1. Germline V gene sequence: CDR1 ENHRY, CDR2 SYGVKD. V lost 9 bases to trimming and J lost 7 bases; unmatched junction nucleotides: 8. The CDR3 runs to 14 residues.

The chain joins TRBV7-2 to TRBJ1-4; 9 positions match TRBD1. V trimming: 5 bases; J trimming: 7 bases; junction bases outside the gene matches: 8. CDR3 size: 15 residues. Per germline, CDR1 SGHTA and CDR2 FQGNSA. The CDR3 DNA reads as TGTGCCAGCAGCAGGGACAGGGTACGAGGTGAAAAACTGTTTTTT. Translation gives CASSRDRVRGEKLFF.

V and J are TRBV7-2 and TRBJ2-3; 7 nucleotides line up with TRBD2. Germline V lookup: CDR1 SGHTA, CDR2 FQGNSA. The CDR3 runs to 15 residues. J lost 3 bases, V lost 5 bases, and 8 bases had no gene match. For the CDR3, the DNA is TGTGCCAGCAGCAAAGAGAGGACTAGTACAGATACGCAGTATTTT. Amino acids: CASSKERTSTDTQYF. Drawing the rest from reference TRBV7-2 and TRBJ2-3, the complete variable domain is GAGVSQSPSNKVTEKGKDVELRCDPISGHTALYWYRQSLGQGLEFLIYFQGNSAPDKSGLPSDRFSAERTGGSVSTLTIQRTQQEDSAVYLCASSKERTSTDTQYFGPGTRLTVL.